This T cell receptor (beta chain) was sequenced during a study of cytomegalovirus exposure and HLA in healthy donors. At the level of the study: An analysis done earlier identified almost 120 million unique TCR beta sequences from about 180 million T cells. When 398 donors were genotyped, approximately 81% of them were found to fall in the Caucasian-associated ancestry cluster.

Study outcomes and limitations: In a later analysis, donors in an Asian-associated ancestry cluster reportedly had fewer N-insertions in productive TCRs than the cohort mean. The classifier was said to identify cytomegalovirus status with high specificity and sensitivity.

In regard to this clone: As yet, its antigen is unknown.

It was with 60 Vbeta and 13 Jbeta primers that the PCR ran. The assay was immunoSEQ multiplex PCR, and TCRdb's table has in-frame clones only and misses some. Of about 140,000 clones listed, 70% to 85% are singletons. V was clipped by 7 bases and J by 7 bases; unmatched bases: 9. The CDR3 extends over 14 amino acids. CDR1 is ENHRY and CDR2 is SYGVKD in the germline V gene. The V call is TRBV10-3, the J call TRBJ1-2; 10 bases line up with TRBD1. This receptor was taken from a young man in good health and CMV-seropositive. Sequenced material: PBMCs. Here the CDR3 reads CAIKEPGTGVGYTF. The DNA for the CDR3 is TGTGCCATCAAGGAACCCGGGACAGGGGTTGGCTACACCTTC.